This T cell receptor beta chain was documented in a study of regulatory T cells in long-lasting Graves disease. Broader study findings: The persistent group shared 2,741 public clonotypes, more than the approximately 880 shared by new patients.

Time point reported: newly diagnosed GD, antithyroid drugs for less than 3 months. With RNA extracted from PBMCs as input, the TCR library was made. CDR1 and CDR2 (germline): MNHEY, SMNVEV (reference sequence). This CDR3 has 15 amino acids. The V and J ends lost 5 bases and 5 bases, in that order; junction bases with no gene match: 7. CDR3 regions were amplified by Arm-PCR using iRepertoire HTBI primers to build TCR beta libraries. From the multiplex PCR reads, TCRdb called clonotypes with MiXCR, one entry per CDR3 protein. The table records about 220,000 distinct CDR3 sequences, 15% to 20% of them present only once. This clonotype occurred many times. The antigen remains undetermined. Another study also made use of these data, one on T cells in Graves' hyperthyroidism and ophthalmopathy. That investigation notes: First-round RT-PCR of the TCR CDR3 relied on the HTBI primer set.

The sequences come from peripheral blood mononuclear cells (PBMCs), collected at new diagnosis, from a patient treated with antithyroid drugs. The receptor was derived from a woman aged 30 to 39 with Graves disease. V is TRBV27 and J is TRBJ2-7; 12 nucleotides agree with TRBD1. The CDR3 protein is CASSDAGTGGHEQYF. As DNA, the CDR3 is TGTGCCAGCAGTGACGCCGGGACAGGGGGCCACGAGCAGTACTTC.